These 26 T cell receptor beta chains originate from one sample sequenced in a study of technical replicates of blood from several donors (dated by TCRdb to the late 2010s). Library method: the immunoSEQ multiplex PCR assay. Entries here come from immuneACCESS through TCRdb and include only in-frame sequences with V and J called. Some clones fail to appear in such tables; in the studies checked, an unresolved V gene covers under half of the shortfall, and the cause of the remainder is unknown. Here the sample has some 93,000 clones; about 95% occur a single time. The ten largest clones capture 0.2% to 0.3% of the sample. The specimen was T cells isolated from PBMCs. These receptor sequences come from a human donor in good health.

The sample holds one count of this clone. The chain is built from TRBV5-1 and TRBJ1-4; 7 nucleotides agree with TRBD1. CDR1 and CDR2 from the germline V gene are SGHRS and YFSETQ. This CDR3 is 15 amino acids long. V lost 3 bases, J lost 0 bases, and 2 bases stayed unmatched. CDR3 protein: CASSWTGATNEKLFF. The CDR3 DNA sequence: TGCGCCAGCAGCTGGACAGGAGCAACTAATGAAAAACTGTTTTTT.

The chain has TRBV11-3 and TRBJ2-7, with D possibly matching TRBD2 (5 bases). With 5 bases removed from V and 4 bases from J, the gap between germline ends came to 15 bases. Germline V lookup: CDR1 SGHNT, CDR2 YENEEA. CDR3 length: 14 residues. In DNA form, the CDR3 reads TGTGCCAGCAGCGAAGCCCCCACGGGGTACGAGCAGTACTTC. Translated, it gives CASSEAPTGYEQYF.

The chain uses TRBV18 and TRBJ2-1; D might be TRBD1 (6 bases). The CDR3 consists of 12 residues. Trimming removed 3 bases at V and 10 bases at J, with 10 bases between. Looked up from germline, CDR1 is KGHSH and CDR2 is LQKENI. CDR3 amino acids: CASSPTGTEQFF. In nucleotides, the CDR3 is TGTGCCAGCTCACCCACCGGGACAGAGCAGTTCTTC. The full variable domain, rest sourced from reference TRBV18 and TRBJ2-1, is NAGVMQNPRHLVRRRGQEARLRCSPMKGHSHVYWYRQLPEEGLKFMVYLQKENIIDESGMPKERFSAEFPKEGPSILRIQQVVRGDSAAYFCASSPTGTEQFFGPGTRLTVL.

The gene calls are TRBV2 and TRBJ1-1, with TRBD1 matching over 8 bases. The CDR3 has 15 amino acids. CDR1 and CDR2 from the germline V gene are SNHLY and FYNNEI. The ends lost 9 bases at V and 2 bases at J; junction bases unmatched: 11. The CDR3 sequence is CASFTRDRGNTEAFF. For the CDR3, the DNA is TGTGCCAGTTTCACTCGCGACAGGGGAAACACTGAAGCTTTCTTT.

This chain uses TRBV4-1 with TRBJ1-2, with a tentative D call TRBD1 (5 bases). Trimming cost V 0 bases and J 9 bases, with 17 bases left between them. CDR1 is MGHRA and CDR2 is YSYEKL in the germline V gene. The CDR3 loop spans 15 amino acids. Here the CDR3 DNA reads TGCGCCAGCAGCCAAGATCGGGCAGGGCTAGGAAGCTACACCTTC. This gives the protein CASSQDRAGLGSYTF.

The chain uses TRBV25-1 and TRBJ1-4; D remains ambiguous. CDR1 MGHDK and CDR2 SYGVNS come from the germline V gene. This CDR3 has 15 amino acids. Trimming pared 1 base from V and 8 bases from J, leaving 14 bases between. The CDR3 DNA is TGTGCCAGCAGTGAATGGTCGGACTTTGGCGAAAAACTGTTTTTT. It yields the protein CASSEWSDFGEKLFF. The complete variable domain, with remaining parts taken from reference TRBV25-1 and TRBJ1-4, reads EADIYQTPRYLVIGTGKKITLECSQTMGHDKMYWYQQDPGMELHLIHYSYGVNSTEKGDLSSESTVSRIRTEHFPLTLESARPSHTSQYLCASSEWSDFGEKLFFGSGTQLSVL.

The CDR3 region has the DNA TGTGCCAGCAGCTTGGACGGGACAGCGGGGGAAGAGACCCAGTACTTC. Protein product: CASSLDGTAGEETQYF. The chain joins TRBV5-4 to TRBJ2-5; a possible D gene is TRBD2 (8 bases). Trimming shortened V by 0 bases and J by 3 bases, and 15 bases separated the two germline ends. The CDR3 is 16 residues long. CDR1 is SGHNT, CDR2 YYREEE, per germline (reference sequence).

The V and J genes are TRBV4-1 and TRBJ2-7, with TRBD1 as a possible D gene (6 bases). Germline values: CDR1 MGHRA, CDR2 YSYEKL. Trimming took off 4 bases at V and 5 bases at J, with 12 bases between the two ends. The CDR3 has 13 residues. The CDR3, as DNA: TGCGCCAGCAGCCGAGCCCCAGGGGACGAGCAGTACTTC. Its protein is CASSRAPGDEQYF.

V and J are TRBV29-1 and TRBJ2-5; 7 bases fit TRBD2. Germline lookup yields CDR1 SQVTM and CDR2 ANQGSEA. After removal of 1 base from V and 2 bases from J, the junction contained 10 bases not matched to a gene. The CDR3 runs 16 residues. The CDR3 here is CSVEGFSASGQETQYF. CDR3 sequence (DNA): TGCAGCGTTGAAGGGTTTTCGGCTAGCGGTCAAGAGACCCAGTACTTC.

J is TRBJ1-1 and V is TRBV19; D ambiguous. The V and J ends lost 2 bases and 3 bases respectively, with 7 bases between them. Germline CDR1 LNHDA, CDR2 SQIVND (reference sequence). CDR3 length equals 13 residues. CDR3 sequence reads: CASSIIVDTEAFF. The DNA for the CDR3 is TGTGCCAGTAGTATAATAGTTGACACTGAAGCTTTCTTT. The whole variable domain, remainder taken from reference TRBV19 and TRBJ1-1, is DGGITQSPKYLFRKEGQNVTLSCEQNLNHDAMYWYRQDPGQGLRLIYYSQIVNDFQKGDIAEGYSVSREKKESFPLTVTSAQKNPTAFYLCASSIIVDTEAFFGQGTRLTVV.

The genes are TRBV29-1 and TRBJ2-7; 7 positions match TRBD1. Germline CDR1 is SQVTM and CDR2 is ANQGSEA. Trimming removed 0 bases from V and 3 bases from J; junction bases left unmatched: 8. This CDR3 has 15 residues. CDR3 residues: CSVEDRQGGIYEQYF. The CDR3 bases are TGCAGCGTTGAAGATCGGCAAGGGGGCATCTACGAGCAGTACTTC.

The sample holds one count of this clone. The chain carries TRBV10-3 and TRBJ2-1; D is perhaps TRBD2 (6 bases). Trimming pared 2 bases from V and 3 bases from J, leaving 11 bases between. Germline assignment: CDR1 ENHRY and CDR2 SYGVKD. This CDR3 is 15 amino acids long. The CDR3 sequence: CAISEPGTLYNEQFF. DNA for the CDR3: TGTGCCATCAGTGAGCCGGGGACTCTCTACAATGAGCAGTTCTTC.

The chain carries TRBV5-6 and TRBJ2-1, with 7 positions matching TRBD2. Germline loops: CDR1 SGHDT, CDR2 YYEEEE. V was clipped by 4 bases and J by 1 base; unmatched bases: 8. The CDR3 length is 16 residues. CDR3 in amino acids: CASSVIAGRSYNEQFF. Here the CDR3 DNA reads TGTGCCAGCAGCGTTATAGCGGGTCGATCCTACAATGAGCAGTTCTTC.

The CDR3 nucleotides read TGTGCCAGCAGCCCTAACCCGGGACAGGAATACAATGAGCAGTTCTTC. Protein sequence: CASSPNPGQEYNEQFF. The gene calls are TRBV7-8 and TRBJ2-1, with TRBD1 identical over 8 bases. The CDR3 has 16 residues. Per germline, CDR1 SGHVS and CDR2 FQNEAQ. Trimming took 5 bases from V and 4 from J; bases not matched to a gene: 10.

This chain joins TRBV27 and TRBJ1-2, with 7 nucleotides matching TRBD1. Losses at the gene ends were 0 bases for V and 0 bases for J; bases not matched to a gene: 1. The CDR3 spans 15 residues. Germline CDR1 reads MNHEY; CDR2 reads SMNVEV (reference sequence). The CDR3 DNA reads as TGTGCCAGCAGTTTATCCGGGACAGCTAACTATGGCTACACCTTC. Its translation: CASSLSGTANYGYTF.

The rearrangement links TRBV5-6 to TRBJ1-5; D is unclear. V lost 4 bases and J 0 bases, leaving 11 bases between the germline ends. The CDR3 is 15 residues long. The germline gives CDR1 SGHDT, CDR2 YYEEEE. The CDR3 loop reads CASSQQINSNQPQHF. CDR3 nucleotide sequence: TGTGCCAGCAGCCAACAGATCAATAGCAATCAGCCCCAGCATTTT.

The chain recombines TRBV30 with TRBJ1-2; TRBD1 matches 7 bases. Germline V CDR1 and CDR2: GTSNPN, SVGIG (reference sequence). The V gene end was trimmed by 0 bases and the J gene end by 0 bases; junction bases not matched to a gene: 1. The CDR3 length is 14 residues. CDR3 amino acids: CAWSVGGSNYGYTF. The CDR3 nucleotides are TGTGCCTGGAGTGTAGGGGGCTCTAACTATGGCTACACCTTC.

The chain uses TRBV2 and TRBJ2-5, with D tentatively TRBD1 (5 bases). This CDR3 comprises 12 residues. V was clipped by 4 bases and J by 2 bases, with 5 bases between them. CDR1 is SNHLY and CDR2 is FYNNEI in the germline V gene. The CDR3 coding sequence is TGTGCCAGCAGTGGACAGCAAGAGACCCAGTACTTC. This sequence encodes CASSGQQETQYF.

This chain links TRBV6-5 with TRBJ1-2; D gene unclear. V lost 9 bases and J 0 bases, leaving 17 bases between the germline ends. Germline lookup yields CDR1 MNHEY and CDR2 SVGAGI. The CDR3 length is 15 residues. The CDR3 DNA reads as TGTGCCAGTAGCGGCAGTCCGATCTCTAACTATGGCTACACCTTC. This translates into CASSGSPISNYGYTF.

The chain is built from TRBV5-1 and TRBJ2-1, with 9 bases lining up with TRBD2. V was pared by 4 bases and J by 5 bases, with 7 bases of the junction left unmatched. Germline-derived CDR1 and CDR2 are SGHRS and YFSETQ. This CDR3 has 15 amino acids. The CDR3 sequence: CASSLIAGANNEQFF. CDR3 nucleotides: TGCGCCAGCAGCCTTATAGCGGGGGCTAACAATGAGCAGTTCTTC.

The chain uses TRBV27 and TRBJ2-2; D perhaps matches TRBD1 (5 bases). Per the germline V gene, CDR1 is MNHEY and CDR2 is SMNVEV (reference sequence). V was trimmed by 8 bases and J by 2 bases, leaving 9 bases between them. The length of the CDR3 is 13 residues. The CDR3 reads CASAGHNTGELFF. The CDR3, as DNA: TGTGCCAGCGCTGGACACAACACCGGGGAGCTGTTTTTT.

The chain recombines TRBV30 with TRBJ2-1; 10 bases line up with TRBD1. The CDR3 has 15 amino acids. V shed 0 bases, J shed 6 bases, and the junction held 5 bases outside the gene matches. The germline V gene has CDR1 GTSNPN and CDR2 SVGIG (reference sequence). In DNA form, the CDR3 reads TGTGCCTGGAGTGTACTAGACAGGGGGCTCAATGAGCAGTTCTTC. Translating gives CAWSVLDRGLNEQFF.

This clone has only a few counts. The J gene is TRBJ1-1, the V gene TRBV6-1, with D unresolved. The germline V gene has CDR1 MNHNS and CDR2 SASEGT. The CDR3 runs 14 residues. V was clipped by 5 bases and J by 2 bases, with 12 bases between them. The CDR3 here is CASSLPGLNTEAFF. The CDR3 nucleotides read TGTGCCAGCAGTCTCCCAGGACTCAACACTGAAGCTTTCTTT.

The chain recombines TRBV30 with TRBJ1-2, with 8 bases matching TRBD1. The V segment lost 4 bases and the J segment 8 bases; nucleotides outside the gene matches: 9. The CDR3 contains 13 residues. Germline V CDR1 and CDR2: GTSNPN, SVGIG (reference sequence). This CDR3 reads CAWTGSTGVGYTF. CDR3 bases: TGTGCCTGGACCGGCTCGACAGGGGTCGGCTACACCTTC.

The CDR3 DNA reads TGTGCCAGCAGCGGAGACTACGAGCAGTACTTC. Translating gives CASSGDYEQYF. This rearrangement joins TRBV5-4 to TRBJ2-7; D remains ambiguous. V lost 4 bases to trimming and J lost 3 bases, with 5 bases between them. The germline V gene has CDR1 SGHNT and CDR2 YYREEE (reference sequence). The CDR3 covers 11 residues. The full variable domain, with the rest looked up from reference TRBV5-4 and TRBJ2-7, is ETGVTQSPTHLIKTRGQQVTLRCSSQSGHNTVSWYQQALGQGPQFIFQYYREEENGRGNFPPRFSGLQFPNYSSELNVNALELDDSALYLCASSGDYEQYFGPGTRLTVT.

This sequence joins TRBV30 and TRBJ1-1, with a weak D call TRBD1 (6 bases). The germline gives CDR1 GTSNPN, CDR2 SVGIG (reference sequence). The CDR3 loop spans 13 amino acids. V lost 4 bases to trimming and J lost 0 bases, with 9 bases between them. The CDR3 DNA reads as TGTGCCTGGACCGGACAGCTGAACACTGAAGCTTTCTTT. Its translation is CAWTGQLNTEAFF.